One and the same sample provided the 14 T cell receptor beta chains below, sequenced in a study of cytotoxic CD8 clonotypes in ibrutinib-treated CLL. TCRdb's copy holds only in-frame clones and misses some; the assay was immunoSEQ multiplex PCR. The sample lists 100,000 to 150,000 clones, approximately 85% occurring once. Sample: PBMCs, taken after 24 months of ibrutinib treatment. Receptor source: a human donor with chronic lymphocytic leukemia.

The rearrangement uses TRBV28 and TRBJ2-7; D is uncertain. Deletions cut 5 bases from V and 4 bases from J, with 6 bases between. This CDR3 has 11 residues. CDR1 MDHEN and CDR2 SYDVKM come from the germline V gene. DNA of the CDR3: TGTGCCAGCAGTATCAGATACGAGCAGTACTTC. This gives the protein CASSIRYEQYF.

The rearrangement uses TRBV28 and TRBJ2-5; 10 bases agree with TRBD1. V dropped 6 bases and J dropped 4; count of bases not matched to a gene: 11. CDR1 is MDHEN and CDR2 is SYDVKM in the germline V gene. The length of the CDR3 is 16 residues. The CDR3 bases are TGTGCCAGCAGGCGCGCCCGGGACAGGGGAAGAGAGACCCAGTACTTC. Residues: CASRRARDRGRETQYF.

The CDR3 DNA reads as TGTGCCAGCAGCCCGACAGGGGAAACCTACAATGAGCAGTTCTTC. It translates to CASSPTGETYNEQFF. The chain is built from TRBV11-3 and TRBJ2-1; TRBD1 matches at 8 bases. Germline V gene lookup returns CDR1 SGHNT and CDR2 YENEEA. V was pared by 5 bases and J by 2 bases, with 5 bases of the junction left unmatched. The CDR3 totals 15 residues.

This rearrangement joins TRBV5-1 to TRBJ2-5; TRBD2 aligns across 14 bases. Germline V gene sequence: CDR1 SGHRS, CDR2 YFSETQ. CDR3 length: 15 amino acids. The J segment lost 0 bases and the V segment lost 8 bases, leaving 3 bases of the junction unmatched. DNA for the CDR3: TGCGCCAGGACGACTAGCGGGGGGGACCAAGAGACCCAGTACTTC. Protein: CARTTSGGDQETQYF.

The chain couples TRBV30 to TRBJ1-3; D is unclear. The length of the CDR3 is 11 residues. V shed 4 bases and J shed 11 bases, with 12 bases lying between them. Germline CDR1 GTSNPN, CDR2 SVGIG (reference sequence). The CDR3 here is CAWNAVGAIYF. CDR3 in DNA: TGTGCCTGGAACGCCGTGGGTGCCATATATTTT.

This sequence joins TRBV19 and TRBJ1-3; tentative D call: TRBD1 (5 bases). Trimming took 3 bases from V and 0 from J, leaving 9 bases between them. Germline-derived CDR1 and CDR2 are LNHDA and SQIVND (reference sequence). The CDR3 contains 15 residues. This CDR3 reads CASSMGRFSGNTIYF. The CDR3 DNA reads TGTGCCAGTAGTATGGGACGGTTCTCTGGAAACACCATATATTTT. Using reference TRBV19 and TRBJ1-3 for the parts outside the CDR3, the full variable domain is DGGITQSPKYLFRKEGQNVTLSCEQNLNHDAMYWYRQDPGQGLRLIYYSQIVNDFQKGDIAEGYSVSREKKESFPLTVTSAQKNPTAFYLCASSMGRFSGNTIYFGEGSWLTVV.

The V gene is TRBV18, the J gene TRBJ1-2; no clear D. Germline-derived CDR1 and CDR2 are KGHSH and LQKENI. This CDR3 is built from 12 residues. V dropped 6 bases and J dropped 5 bases, with 10 bases sitting between them. The CDR3 reads CASSREGYGYTF. CDR3 in DNA: TGTGCCAGCTCCCGGGAGGGTTATGGCTACACCTTC. The full variable domain, its missing parts supplied by reference TRBV18 and TRBJ1-2, is NAGVMQNPRHLVRRRGQEARLRCSPMKGHSHVYWYRQLPEEGLKFMVYLQKENIIDESGMPKERFSAEFPKEGPSILRIQQVVRGDSAAYFCASSREGYGYTFGSGTRLTVV.

The rearrangement links TRBV28 to TRBJ2-7; 7 bases agree with TRBD1. The CDR3 runs 17 residues. The junction had 10 bases not matched to a gene; V was cut back by 1 base and J by 1 base. Germline CDR1 reads MDHEN; CDR2 reads SYDVKM. The CDR3 bases are TGTGCCAGCAGTTTATCCCACAGGGGCGCCGCATCCTACGAGCAGTACTTC. It is translated as CASSLSHRGAASYEQYF.

This chain uses TRBV29-1 with TRBJ2-5; D is perhaps TRBD1 (5 bases). There are 14 residues in the CDR3. CDR1 is SQVTM, CDR2 ANQGSEA, per germline. V was clipped by 0 bases and J by 5 bases, with 13 bases between them. The CDR3 DNA is TGCAGCGTTGAAGATGGGCAGGGAATGGAGACCCAGTACTTC. The encoded protein is CSVEDGQGMETQYF.

The chain is built from TRBV18 and TRBJ2-5; D unclear. There are 13 residues in the CDR3. Looked up from germline, CDR1 is KGHSH and CDR2 is LQKENI. Trimming removed 2 bases at V and 4 bases at J, with 8 bases between. DNA of the CDR3: TGTGCCAGCTCACCAGGGCAGCTAGAGACCCAGTACTTC. The encoded protein is CASSPGQLETQYF.

The V call is TRBV27, the J call TRBJ2-7, with TRBD1 matching 12 bases. The germline CDR1 and CDR2 sequences are MNHEY and SMNVEV (reference sequence). V gave up 6 bases and J gave up 6 bases; unmatched junction bases: 9. This CDR3 region has 15 residues. DNA of the CDR3: TGTGCCAGCAGATCCGGGACAGGGGGCTTGTCCGAGCAGTACTTC. Translating it yields CASRSGTGGLSEQYF.

As concerns this clone: One end of the junction fails to match germline, which may point to a read error. V gene TRBV5-1 combines with J gene TRBJ2-5; D may correspond to TRBD1 or TRBD2 (5 bases each). The germline gives CDR1 SGHRS, CDR2 YFSETQ. The CDR3 is 12 residues long. The CDR3 spells CASSLSTGTEYF. CDR3 sequence (DNA): TGCGCCAGCAGCTTGTCGACCGGGACCGAGTACTTC.

The chain has TRBV7-3 and TRBJ2-3; 7 bases match TRBD1. The CDR3 has 15 residues. The V gene end was trimmed by 3 bases and the J gene end by 0 bases; junction bases not matched to a gene: 3. Germline lookup yields CDR1 SGHTA and CDR2 FQGTGA. Here the CDR3 reads CASSLDRTSTDTQYF. The CDR3 DNA sequence: TGTGCCAGCAGCTTGGACAGGACTAGCACAGATACGCAGTATTTT.

The V and J genes are TRBV9 and TRBJ2-3; TRBD1 is a possible D gene (6 bases). The CDR3 sequence is 15 residues long. Germline CDR1 is SGDLS and CDR2 is YYNGEE. Between the trimmed V and J ends, which lost 0 bases and 2 bases, there was a span of 10 bases. CDR3 amino acids: CASSVGTAITDTQYF. In nucleotides, the CDR3 is TGTGCCAGCAGCGTAGGGACAGCCATCACAGATACGCAGTATTTT. The variable domain in full, with the rest retrieved from reference TRBV9 and TRBJ2-3, is DSGVTQTPKHLITATGQRVTLRCSPRSGDLSVYWYQQSLDQGLQFLIQYYNGEERAKGNILERFSAQQFPDLHSELNLSSLELGDSALYFCASSVGTAITDTQYFGPGTRLTVL.